The 26 T cell receptor beta chains below come from one sample, sequenced in a study of cytomegalovirus exposure and HLA in healthy donors. Amplification used 60 Vbeta primers and 13 Jbeta primers. TCRdb keeps only in-frame clones here, not all; method: immunoSEQ multiplex PCR. The sample holds about 120,000 clones, 60% to 85% seen once. The source material was PBMCs. The receptors originated from a woman in her thirties in good health and CMV-seropositive.

This chain uses TRBV5-8 with TRBJ1-5; D is uncertain. This CDR3 has 17 amino acids. CDR1 and CDR2 from the germline V gene are SGHTS and YDEGEE. Between the trimmed V and J ends, which lost 1 base and 0 bases, there was a span of 14 bases. The CDR3 here is CASSLWTDSISNQPQHF. The CDR3 DNA is TGTGCCAGCAGCTTGTGGACTGACTCTATTAGCAATCAGCCCCAGCATTTT. The complete variable domain, with remaining parts taken from reference TRBV5-8 and TRBJ1-5, reads EAGVTQSPTHLIKTRGQQATLRCSPISGHTSVYWYQQALGLGLQFLLWYDEGEERNRGNFPPRFSGRQFPNYSSELNVNALELEDSALYLCASSLWTDSISNQPQHFGDGTRLSIL.

This clone has more than one count but fewer than ten. The J gene is TRBJ1-5, the V gene TRBV19, with unresolved D. Per the germline V gene, CDR1 is LNHDA and CDR2 is SQIVND (reference sequence). The CDR3 covers 16 residues. Between the trimmed V and J ends, which lost 7 bases and 3 bases, there was a span of 19 bases. CDR3: CASTQMGGRDNQPQHF. DNA of the CDR3: TGTGCCAGTACCCAAATGGGAGGGAGAGACAATCAGCCCCAGCATTTT.

The chain recombines TRBV28 with TRBJ2-1, with TRBD2 matching over 11 bases. V shed 6 bases and J 1 base; nucleotides not matched to a gene: 14. This CDR3 comprises 19 residues. The V gene's germline CDR1 is MDHEN and CDR2 SYDVKM. The CDR3 is CASRAKTSGKQKSYNEQFF. CDR3 nucleotides: TGTGCCAGCAGAGCAAAGACTAGCGGGAAACAGAAATCCTACAATGAGCAGTTCTTC.

This sequence joins TRBV9 and TRBJ2-2; 8 bases align to TRBD2. Germline V gene data show CDR1 as SGDLS and CDR2 as YYNGEE. Unmatched junction bases numbered 9, after V lost 4 bases and J lost 7 bases. This CDR3 region has 15 residues. The CDR3 here is CASSPLGAGGGELFF. The CDR3 DNA sequence: TGTGCCAGCAGCCCCCTCGGGGCGGGAGGCGGGGAGCTGTTTTTT.

The rearrangement uses TRBV7-9 and TRBJ2-3, with 9 bases aligning to TRBD1. This CDR3 region has 15 residues. The trim removed 4 bases at V and 2 bases at J, leaving 4 bases unmatched. In germline, CDR1 is SEHNR, CDR2 FQNEAQ (reference sequence). The CDR3, as DNA: TGTGCCAGCAGCTCCGGGACAGGGTTCACAGATACGCAGTATTTT. Its protein is CASSSGTGFTDTQYF.

This clone was seen only a few times. The chain uses TRBV2 and TRBJ2-7; possibly TRBD1 for D (6 bases). The CDR3 totals 14 residues. Germline-derived CDR1 and CDR2 are SNHLY and FYNNEI. The V and J ends lost 5 bases and 0 bases respectively, with 11 bases between them. The CDR3 loop is CASSYGTYSYEQYF. CDR3 bases: TGTGCCAGCAGTTACGGGACATACTCCTACGAGCAGTACTTC.

The J gene is TRBJ2-3, the V gene TRBV5-4, with TRBD1 as a possible D gene (6 bases). CDR1 and CDR2 from the germline V gene are SGHNT and YYREEE (reference sequence). The CDR3 has 14 amino acids. Between the trimmed V and J ends, which lost 4 bases and 4 bases, there was a span of 13 bases. CDR3 residues: CASSDHQGPDTQYF. The CDR3 DNA sequence: TGTGCCAGCAGCGACCACCAGGGGCCAGATACGCAGTATTTT.

The J gene is TRBJ2-3, the V gene TRBV2; tentative D call: TRBD1 (6 bases). Germline-derived CDR1 and CDR2 are SNHLY and FYNNEI. CDR3 size: 14 residues. V gave up 6 bases and J gave up 8 bases, with 18 bases separating them. DNA of the CDR3: TGTGCCAGCAGAGCCTCCCCAGGGGTGGGTACGCAGTATTTT. Translating gives CASRASPGVGTQYF.

V and J are TRBV7-9 and TRBJ1-5, with a possible D match to TRBD1 (5 bases). The germline gives CDR1 SEHNR, CDR2 FQNEAQ (reference sequence). The CDR3 spans 19 residues. Trimming took 3 bases from V and 1 from J, leaving 22 bases between them. The CDR3 DNA reads as TGTGCCAGCAGCTTCTCCTCATCGGGAGGGGTCGGGAGCAATCAGCCCCAGCATTTT. Its protein is CASSFSSSGGVGSNQPQHF.

This chain uses TRBV2 with TRBJ2-5, with 15 positions matching TRBD2. The CDR3 consists of 17 residues. Germline CDR1 is SNHLY and CDR2 is FYNNEI. With 5 bases clipped from V and 5 bases from J, the junction kept 9 bases outside the gene matches. CDR3 in amino acids: CASSWTSGGAGVETQYF. The CDR3 DNA reads as TGTGCCAGCAGTTGGACTAGCGGGGGGGCAGGCGTGGAGACCCAGTACTTC.

The V and J genes are TRBV18 and TRBJ1-5; 8 bases align to TRBD1. V gave up 6 bases and J gave up 0 bases; unmatched junction bases: 4. CDR1 KGHSH and CDR2 LQKENI come from the germline V gene. The CDR3 has 15 residues. CDR3 coding DNA: TGTGCCAGCTCGCAGGGGGCTACTAGCAATCAGCCCCAGCATTTT. Amino acid sequence: CASSQGATSNQPQHF.

The rearrangement joins TRBV5-1 to TRBJ2-7, with 7 positions matching TRBD2. The junction had 10 bases not matched to a gene; V was cut back by 4 bases and J by 0 bases. CDR3 length: 16 amino acids. CDR1 SGHRS and CDR2 YFSETQ come from the germline V gene. The CDR3 DNA is TGCGCCAGCAGCCCGGGGGGTACTAGCCACTCCTACGAGCAGTACTTC. Encoded protein: CASSPGGTSHSYEQYF.

This clone has only a few counts. V is TRBV5-5 and J is TRBJ1-3, with unresolved D. V was cut by 1 base and J by 4 bases, with 12 bases left in between. This CDR3 has 15 amino acids. Germline V lookup: CDR1 SGHKS, CDR2 YYEKEE (reference sequence). The CDR3 reads CASSLSERAGNTIYF. CDR3 bases: TGTGCCAGCAGCTTGTCAGAGAGGGCCGGAAACACCATATATTTT.

The chain is built from TRBV4-3 and TRBJ2-1, with 13 bases that match TRBD2. Germline V gene lookup returns CDR1 LGHNA and CDR2 YSLEER. Trimming took 1 base from V and 3 from J; bases not matched to a gene: 3. The CDR3 totals 17 residues. The CDR3 DNA sequence: TGCGCCAGCAGCCAAGGACTAGCGGGGGGCCTCTACAATGAGCAGTTCTTC. This codes for CASSQGLAGGLYNEQFF.

The chain employs TRBV5-1 and TRBJ2-1, with TRBD2 matching over 14 bases. Germline V gene data show CDR1 as SGHRS and CDR2 as YFSETQ. The CDR3 consists of 17 residues. After removal of 0 bases from V and 4 bases from J, the junction contained 3 bases not matched to a gene. CDR3 loop: CASSLGTSGGLYNEQFF. The CDR3 nucleotides are TGCGCCAGCAGCTTGGGGACTAGCGGGGGGCTGTACAATGAGCAGTTCTTC.

The V and J genes are TRBV18 and TRBJ1-4; TRBD1 matches 12 bases. CDR3 length: 18 residues. J lost 4 bases, V lost 3 bases, and 9 bases had no gene match. The V gene's germline CDR1 is KGHSH and CDR2 LQKENI. The CDR3 sequence: CASSPPGTGGPHNEKLFF. In DNA form, the CDR3 reads TGTGCCAGCTCACCTCCAGGGACAGGGGGCCCTCATAATGAAAAACTGTTTTTT.

This rearrangement joins TRBV7-2 to TRBJ1-2, with 8 bases matching TRBD1. Germline CDR1 reads SGHTA; CDR2 reads FQGNSA. The CDR3 has 14 residues. Trimming removed 4 bases from V and 7 bases from J; junction bases left unmatched: 8. Here the CDR3 reads CASSSQDRVGGYTF. CDR3 in DNA: TGTGCCAGCAGCTCCCAGGACAGGGTGGGTGGCTACACCTTC.

This clone was seen more than once but under ten times. The chain carries TRBV4-1 and TRBJ1-1; no clear D gene. The CDR3 consists of 15 residues. V gave up 2 bases and J gave up 5 bases, with 15 bases separating them. Germline assignment: CDR1 MGHRA and CDR2 YSYEKL. CDR3 amino acids: CASSQLPGSGTEAFF. The DNA for the CDR3 is TGCGCCAGCAGCCAATTGCCGGGATCGGGGACTGAAGCTTTCTTT.

The chain combines TRBV5-1 with TRBJ1-6; 8 nucleotides align to TRBD1. The germline gives CDR1 SGHRS, CDR2 YFSETQ. The V segment lost 7 bases and the J segment 11 bases; nucleotides outside the gene matches: 11. This CDR3 region has 14 residues. As DNA, the CDR3 is TGCGCCAGCTCCCTAGCCGGACAGGGCCCACCCCTCCACTTT. Translating it yields CASSLAGQGPPLHF. Filled out from reference TRBV5-1 and TRBJ1-6, the complete variable domain reads KAGVTQTPRYLIKTRGQQVTLSCSPISGHRSVSWYQQTPGQGLQFLFEYFSETQRNKGNFPGRFSGRQFSNSRSEMNVSTLELGDSALYLCASSLAGQGPPLHFGNGTRLTVT.

The chain is built from TRBV7-9 and TRBJ2-5, with D maybe TRBD1 (6 bases). Germline CDR1 is SEHNR and CDR2 is FQNEAQ (reference sequence). The CDR3 extends over 15 amino acids. With 5 bases removed from V and 0 bases from J, the gap between germline ends came to 13 bases. CDR3 sequence reads: CASSRTDKYQETQYF. The CDR3 DNA reads as TGTGCCAGCAGCAGGACAGATAAGTACCAAGAGACCCAGTACTTC.

CDR3 protein: CASSSRWTDTQYF. CDR3 DNA: TGTGCCAGCAGCTCCCGGTGGACAGATACGCAGTATTTT. The chain carries TRBV7-3 and TRBJ2-3; D remains unclear. V was shortened by 4 bases and J by 3 bases, with 8 bases between the two germline ends. Germline CDR1 reads SGHTA; CDR2 reads FQGTGA. CDR3 size: 13 residues.

The rearrangement uses TRBV7-2 and TRBJ2-1, with 7 bases matching TRBD2. Germline V gene sequence: CDR1 SGHTA, CDR2 FQGNSA. The CDR3 loop spans 16 amino acids. With V trimmed by 8 bases and J by 4 bases, 14 bases remained unmatched. The DNA for the CDR3 is TGTGCCAGCCGACTGAGTGGGGGGGTGATGTACAATGAGCAGTTCTTC. Translation gives CASRLSGGVMYNEQFF.

This chain connects TRBV28 to TRBJ1-2; 7 bases match TRBD1. CDR3 length: 13 amino acids. V was clipped by 5 bases and J by 8 bases; unmatched bases: 8. In germline, CDR1 is MDHEN, CDR2 SYDVKM. CDR3 bases: TGTGCCAGCAGTGTAAAGGGGGCAAGGGGCTACACCTTC. Amino acid sequence: CASSVKGARGYTF.

The chain couples TRBV30 to TRBJ2-1; 8 bases are shared with TRBD2. The CDR3 consists of 16 residues. CDR1 and CDR2 from the germline V gene are GTSNPN and SVGIG (reference sequence). The ends lost 4 bases at V and 0 bases at J; junction bases unmatched: 8. The DNA of the CDR3 is TGTGCCTGGACCGGGGGGGCAACTAGCTCCTACAATGAGCAGTTCTTC. This sequence encodes CAWTGGATSSYNEQFF.

This clone was detected once. The gene calls are TRBV11-2 and TRBJ2-7; weak D call: TRBD1 (6 bases). The CDR3 contains 19 residues. Trimming left V 1 base short and J 0 bases short, with 22 bases between. Germline CDR1 and CDR2: SGHAT and FQNNGV. CDR3 sequence (DNA): TGTGCCAGCAGCTTAGCTTCAGGGGCCCCCGGTTCTATCTCCTACGAGCAGTACTTC. Its protein is CASSLASGAPGSISYEQYF.

This clone was observed a few times. The chain combines TRBV18 with TRBJ1-1; D might be TRBD1 (5 bases). The CDR3 covers 15 residues. Between the trimmed V and J ends, which lost 2 bases and 4 bases, there was a span of 14 bases. Looked up from germline, CDR1 is KGHSH and CDR2 is LQKENI. The DNA of the CDR3 is TGTGCCAGCTCACCAAGAGGGGCGGGGGGCACTGAAGCTTTCTTT. This translates into CASSPRGAGGTEAFF. Full variable domain (rest looked up from reference TRBV18 and TRBJ1-1): NAGVMQNPRHLVRRRGQEARLRCSPMKGHSHVYWYRQLPEEGLKFMVYLQKENIIDESGMPKERFSAEFPKEGPSILRIQQVVRGDSAAYFCASSPRGAGGTEAFFGQGTRLTVV.